These 9 T cell receptor beta chains were all obtained from the same sample, sequenced in a study of blood T cell repertoires in COVID-19. Measured with immunoSEQ multiplex PCR; TCRdb has only the in-frame clones, and not every one. The table lists nearly 90,000 clones, roughly 88% of them singletons. The sequencing sample was made of peripheral blood. These receptor sequences come from a man aged 60-69 years with acute or convalescent COVID-19.

This chain connects TRBV6-2 or TRBV6-3 to TRBJ2-1; 8 positions agree with TRBD2. V lost 3 bases to trimming and J lost 5 bases; unmatched junction nucleotides: 9. CDR1 MNHEY and CDR2 SVGEGT come from the germline V gene. The CDR3 has 16 residues. The CDR3 DNA follows: TGTGCCAGCAGTTATGGACCGGGACTAGGGGACAATGAGCAGTTCTTC. Protein: CASSYGPGLGDNEQFF.

The chain joins TRBV11-2 to TRBJ1-4; possibly TRBD1 for D (6 bases). The CDR3 spans 16 residues. CDR1 and CDR2 from the germline V gene are SGHAT and FQNNGV. V gave up 5 bases and J gave up 7 bases, with 20 bases separating them. CDR3 region: CASSPGQLTSVEKLFF. Here the CDR3 DNA reads TGTGCCAGCAGCCCCGGACAGCTCACCAGCGTTGAAAAACTGTTTTTT.

The chain carries TRBV5-6 and TRBJ2-5, with D maybe TRBD1 (6 bases). Germline-derived CDR1 and CDR2 are SGHDT and YYEEEE. This CDR3 is 14 amino acids long. V lost 4 bases, J lost 1 base, and 11 bases lay in between. CDR3 in amino acids: CASSQTGSQETQYF. CDR3 bases: TGTGCCAGCAGCCAGACAGGCTCCCAAGAGACCCAGTACTTC.

This chain connects TRBV6-5 to TRBJ2-5, with D possibly TRBD2 on 5 matching bases. CDR1 is MNHEY, CDR2 SVGAGI, per germline. Trimming shortened V by 2 bases and J by 4 bases, and 11 bases separated the two germline ends. The CDR3 consists of 14 residues. CDR3 sequence (DNA): TGTGCCAGCAGTTACACGGGGTCACGAGAGACCCAGTACTTC. Residues: CASSYTGSRETQYF.

CDR3 in amino acids: CASSRDRGLGSDNEQFF. The CDR3 region has the DNA TGTGCCAGCTCGCGGGATCGGGGCCTCGGTTCTGACAATGAGCAGTTCTTC. The chain uses TRBV18 and TRBJ2-1; D possibly corresponds to TRBD2 (6 bases). Between the trimmed V and J ends, which lost 6 bases and 5 bases, there was a span of 23 bases. This CDR3 has 17 amino acids. CDR1 is KGHSH, CDR2 LQKENI, per germline.

The chain uses TRBV5-4 and TRBJ2-2; 15 nucleotides line up with TRBD2. Germline loops: CDR1 SGHNT, CDR2 YYREEE (reference sequence). The junction had 7 bases not matched to a gene; V was cut back by 3 bases and J by 4 bases. The CDR3 length is 18 residues. CDR3 in amino acids: CASSSGLAGGPGTGELFF. Here the CDR3 DNA reads TGTGCCAGCAGCTCCGGACTAGCGGGGGGGCCGGGCACCGGGGAGCTGTTTTTT.

To note about this clone: The same CDR3 also results from other DNA sequences found in this sample. The rearrangement uses TRBV6-5 and TRBJ1-1; a possible D gene is TRBD1 (5 bases). V lost 6 bases, J lost 4 bases, and 15 bases lay in between. CDR3 size: 14 residues. Germline CDR1 MNHEY, CDR2 SVGAGI. CDR3 sequence reads: CASSSTQGSTEAFF. DNA of the CDR3: TGTGCCAGCAGCTCCACCCAGGGAAGCACTGAAGCTTTCTTT.

The CDR3 region has the DNA TGTGCCAGCAGCTACCCGAATAGCGGGGTAACAGATACGCAGTATTTT. Its translation is CASSYPNSGVTDTQYF. The rearrangement joins TRBV7-9 to TRBJ2-3, with 8 bases that match TRBD2. The CDR3 runs to 16 residues. Germline V gives CDR1 SEHNR, CDR2 FQNEAQ (reference sequence). V was pared by 4 bases and J by 3 bases, with 9 bases of the junction left unmatched.

This clone was picked up one time. V gene TRBV6-4 combines with J gene TRBJ1-2; D might be TRBD1 (5 bases). CDR3 size: 14 residues. Trimming pared 6 bases from V and 3 bases from J, leaving 14 bases between. Germline CDR1 MRHNA, CDR2 SNTAGT. The CDR3: CASRRTTTDYGYTF. Written as DNA, the CDR3 is TGTGCCAGCAGACGGACAACTACTGACTATGGCTACACCTTC.